This T cell receptor (beta chain) was profiled in a study of regulatory T cells in long-lasting Graves disease (dated by TCRdb to 2020 to 2022). In terms of the full investigation: In the newly diagnosed Graves' disease group, patients had been taking antithyroid drugs for less than 3 months. Peripheral blood TCR sequencing and RNA sequencing compared persistent Graves' disease patients with newly diagnosed Graves' disease patients. The study was registered as a clinical trial and conducted in China. TCR sequencing covered 13 persistent and around 20 newly diagnosed Graves' disease patients, approximately 33 samples in total.

CDR1 SGHTA and CDR2 FQGTGA are derived from the germline V gene. The germline V and J ends show losses of 9 bases and 2 bases respectively, and no gene match explains 15 bases of the junction. Including the terminal cysteine and phenylalanine, the CDR3 comprises 17 residues. The sequence is cut down to CDR3 DNA, 51 bases in frame from base 1. The library was prepared using multiplex PCR. The reads were generated on an Illumina HiSeq 4000. CDR3 regions were amplified by Arm-PCR with iRepertoire HTBI primers to construct TCR beta libraries. Gel purification was performed on PCR products prior to sequencing. The authors processed their data as follows. Across samples, some 62 TRBV and 12 to 15 TRBJ segments were identified and used for gene usage analysis of CDR3 amino acid clonotypes. COPE and FqMerger were used to merge filtered high-quality paired reads into contigs. BLAST was used to align contigs to IMGT TRBV, TRBD and TRBJ reference genes, with CDR3 defined following IMGT. Any clonotype with a frequency above 0.1% was counted as a highly expanded clone. Shannon entropy served as the measure of repertoire diversity, while the Gini coefficient captured V-J evenness. A clonotype found in more than one individual was treated as public. TCRdb reran the public reads through fastp at Q25 and MiXCR, keeping productive beta chains. Every CDR3 protein is listed once, alongside the most common genes and DNA of its rows. The V and J calls and clone size come from TCRdb's table, not from the authors' own analysis. The sample data list about 440,000 distinct CDR3 sequences, and under 15% of these were observed just once. The ten largest clonotypes hold approximately 15% of the sample.

The sample's time point, from its label and the paper: newly diagnosed GD, antithyroid drugs for less than 3 months. For both TCR sequencing and RNA sequencing, RNA was extracted from PBMCs using TRIzol. The diagnosis of Graves' disease followed American Thyroid Association guidelines. The patients came from an endocrinology department in Xi'an, China. Each patient gave about 9.1 milliliters of peripheral blood, collected in an EDTA anticoagulant tube. PBMCs were isolated by Ficoll Paque Plus density gradient separation without further T cell sorting. An Agilent 2100 Bioanalyzer and agarose gel were used to assess RNA quality, and a NanoDrop 2000 was used to measure RNA concentration. This clonotype was recorded many times. Its antigen remains unidentified. The input lacks base qualities; no much larger clone sits a single base away. What the work shows at the level of the full study, not this receptor alone: The authors noted that the small sample size was a limitation that may lower accuracy. Compared with newly diagnosed patients, persistent Graves' disease patients had lower TCR Shannon entropy and fewer highly expanded clones, which suggests clonal expansion. Sequencing and analysis were limited to the TCR beta chain. Only peripheral blood was studied, because thyroid tissue, the primary lesion, was inaccessible. Patients with persistent disease shared more public clonotypes (around 2,500) than newly diagnosed patients did (approximately 1,000). Persistent disease showed preferential use of TRBV28, TRBJ1-2 and TRBJ2-5, whereas newly diagnosed disease favored TRBV20-1 and TRBJ2-1.

These data were likewise used in another study, on T cells in Graves' hyperthyroidism and ophthalmopathy. As that second paper reports: Stable Graves' hyperthyroidism was defined as no progression to ophthalmopathy during 18 months of follow-up. Hyperthyroidism patients were newly diagnosed, had a disease duration of under 2 months, and were aged 18 to 65 years. Patients with uncontrolled infections, other autoimmune diseases, pregnancy or lactation were excluded. Clinical symptoms, serum thyroxine and TRAb, thyroid ultrasound, and orbital computed tomography formed the basis for the diagnoses. The first round of RT-PCR for the TCR CDR3 was performed with the HTBI primer set and the Qiagen OneStep RT-PCR kit. Most expanded thyroid clonotypes (frequency above 0.001) were also detected in blood, suggesting blood repertoires may reflect thyroid immune responses. A 13 V-J signature model separated ophthalmopathy from stable hyperthyroidism, with roughly 88% sensitivity and 81.08% specificity in cross-validation and 80%/75% in testing. In validation, the model predicted progression to ophthalmopathy with approximately 71% sensitivity and approximately 78% specificity, a median of 6.5 months before onset. TCR V-J signatures able to tell the groups apart were searched for in a discovery cohort of 100 patients, of whom around 43 had Graves' ophthalmopathy and 57 had stable Graves' hyperthyroidism. An independent validation cohort of fewer than 20 hyperthyroidism patients and more than 15 patients who later progressed to ophthalmopathy tested prospective prediction of ophthalmopathy. For training and testing, the roughly 100 patients in the discovery cohort were randomly divided in a 7:3 ratio. Thyroid tissue and blood T-cell repertoires from about six Graves' hyperthyroidism patients were also compared in the study. After sampling, hyperthyroidism patients received methimazole starting at 30 mg daily, and ophthalmopathy patients received high-dose intravenous methylprednisolone. The libraries were constructed in a second round of multiplex PCR and then size-selected and purified. Paired-end sequencing of the libraries was performed with 100 bp reads on an Illumina HiSeq2000. Raw data were processed with SOAPnuke, discarding reads with adapters, uncalled bases, mean Phred below 15, or no exact constant-primer or identifier match. COPE v1.2.5 was used to merge high-quality paired reads, and clonotypes were defined as unique nucleotide sequences. MiTCR v1.1 was used to align clonotypes to the IMGT TRBV, TRBD and TRBJ reference segments. Analysis was restricted to V-J combinations with a frequency above 0.0001, which covered 99.2% of repertoires. The TCS score was defined as F50 (clonal expansion) divided by E x V (chaos), with BLOSUM62-based TCRdist calculated between CDR3 peptides within each V-J. Welch's t-statistics and random forest reduced 514 V-J features to 13, which were used in a naive Bayes classifier (R e1071). Sample size was not statistically predetermined, and blinding of investigators to group allocation was not performed. TCR Vbeta CDR3 sequencing of 120 to 150 peripheral blood samples (under 45 ophthalmopathy, 75 hyperthyroidism and about 17 progressor patients) is reported in the paper.

The source was peripheral blood mononuclear cells (PBMCs), collected at new diagnosis, from a patient treated with antithyroid drugs. This TCR came from a woman in her twenties or thirties with Graves disease. Donor details come from another sample of the same person, matched by shared clones. This chain is built from TRBV7-3 and TRBJ2-3; 9 middle bases align to TRBD2. The encoded CDR3 is CARLSGRPVPSTDTQYF. The nucleotide sequence is TGTGCCAGACTGAGCGGGAGGCCCGTCCCATCCACAGATACGCAGTATTTT.